The rows below give T cell receptor beta chains drawn from one sample of a study of regulatory and conventional T cells in RAG deficiency. Repertoires were generated with immunoSEQ multiplex PCR, while TCRdb's copy carries only in-frame clones and drops some. The data hold about 30,000 clones, with about 75% observed a single time. The data were also submitted as part of a second study, on regulatory T cells.

The specimen sequenced was CD4+ effector T cells sorted from blood. The source of these receptors is a human donor in good health. CDR3s include the opening cysteine and the closing phenylalanine or tryptophan. A D gene is named only where the DNA matches it firmly. Clone size is not always given. Where it is, it says once, few, many or a class for expanded clones.

clone size	V gene	D gene	CDR3 length	J gene	CDR3 protein	CDR3 DNA
few	TRBV4-2	NA	12	TRBJ1-2	CASSQERGGYTF	TGTGCCAGCAGCCAAGAGAGGGGTGGCTACACCTTC
once	TRBV19	TRBD1	15	TRBJ2-3	CASSIWTGGTDTQYF	TGTGCCAGTAGTATATGGACAGGGGGCACAGATACGCAGTATTTT
NA	TRBV5-4	TRBD2	13	TRBJ2-5	CASSPTGGETQYF	TGTGCCAGCAGCCCGACGGGAGGGGAGACCCAGTACTTC
NA	TRBV7-2	NA	16	TRBJ2-1	CASRPPTGTVYNEQFF	TGTGCCAGCAGACCACCCACCGGGACTGTTTACAATGAGCAGTTCTTC
NA	TRBV20-1	NA	11	TRBJ2-2	CSASRGGELFF	TGCAGTGCTTCCCGCGGGGGGGAGCTGTTTTTT
NA	TRBV10-3	NA	14	TRBJ1-6	CASVGSSYNSPLHF	TGTGCGTCGGTGGGGAGTTCCTATAATTCACCCCTCCACTTT
NA	TRBV9	NA	16	TRBJ2-2	CASSVELLPNTGELFF	TGTGCCAGCAGCGTAGAACTTCTCCCGAACACCGGGGAGCTGTTTTTT
NA	TRBV10-3	NA	12	TRBJ2-3	CAIRAGTDTQYF	TGTGCCATCAGGGCGGGCACAGATACGCAGTATTTT
few	TRBV7-9	NA	14	TRBJ1-6	CASSLWGRLSPLHF	TGTGCCAGCAGCTTATGGGGTCGACTTTCACCCCTCCACTTT
few	TRBV19	NA	11	TRBJ2-1	CASSIANEQFF	TGTGCCAGTAGTATAGCCAATGAGCAGTTCTTC
NA	TRBV25-1	TRBD1	11	TRBJ1-2	CASAQGDGYTF	TGTGCCAGCGCACAGGGGGATGGCTACACCTTC
NA	TRBV5-1	TRBD1	14	TRBJ2-5	CASSKGTGRETQYF	TGCGCCAGCAGCAAAGGGACAGGACGAGAGACCCAGTACTTC
NA	TRBV5-4	NA	12	TRBJ1-2	CASSFQVRGYTF	TGTGCCAGCAGCTTCCAGGTCAGGGGCTACACCTTC
NA	TRBV28	NA	13	TRBJ1-1	CASRGTLNTEAFF	TGTGCCAGCCGTGGGACGTTGAACACTGAAGCTTTCTTT
few	TRBV7-3	NA	14	TRBJ1-1	CASSLIDRNTEAFF	TGTGCCAGCAGCTTAATCGACAGGAACACTGAAGCTTTCTTT
NA	TRBV4-2	TRBD1	17	TRBJ1-6	CASSQVVGTERNSPLHF	TGTGCCAGCAGCCAAGTCGTTGGGACAGAAAGAAATTCACCCCTCCACTTT
once	TRBV4-1	NA	15	TRBJ2-2	CASSRTGRNTGELFF	TGCGCCAGCAGCCGAACAGGGCGGAACACCGGGGAGCTGTTTTTT
NA	TRBV7-9	NA	13	TRBJ1-1	CASSLLFNTEAFF	TGTGCCAGCAGCCTATTGTTCAACACTGAAGCTTTCTTT
NA	TRBV9	NA	14	TRBJ2-3	CASTVTGKSDTQYF	TGTGCCAGCACGGTAACAGGGAAGTCAGATACGCAGTATTTT
NA	TRBV4-1	NA	13	TRBJ2-5	CASSQGPGETQYF	TGCGCCAGCAGCCAAGGGCCAGGAGAGACCCAGTACTTC
NA	TRBV18	NA	15	TRBJ2-6	CASSPGGIRANVLTF	TGTGCCAGCTCACCTGGTGGTATTCGGGCCAACGTCCTGACTTTC
NA	TRBV7-9	NA	13	TRBJ1-1	CASSWGRNTEAFF	TGTGCCAGCAGCTGGGGGAGGAACACTGAAGCTTTCTTT
NA	TRBV27	TRBD1	12	TRBJ1-1	CASSEWTGDAFF	TGTGCCAGCAGTGAATGGACAGGGGATGCTTTCTTT
NA	TRBV5-1	NA	13	TRBJ2-7	CASSPEGIYEQYF	TGCGCCAGCAGCCCCGAAGGCATCTACGAGCAGTACTTC